This T cell receptor beta chain stems from a study of vaccination effects on CD4 cells after COVID-19. Measured with immunoSEQ multiplex PCR; TCRdb has only the in-frame clones, and not every one. The sample includes approximately 37,000 clones, about 62% seen only once; the top ten take 7.7%. When nine to ten days of culture had elapsed, CD4+ T cells were isolated. Each participant was given two doses of one vaccine (BNT162b2 or mRNA-1273). This clone has more than one count but fewer than ten. Its antigen is unidentified. Germline V gene data show CDR1 as SGDLS and CDR2 as YYNGEE. This CDR3 region has 17 residues. V lost 1 base and J lost 5, with 16 bases in between.

The sequence was collected from a human donor who received a COVID-19 vaccine. This material consisted of CD4+ T cells from PBMCs cultured without peptide, taken after COVID-19 vaccination. The chain carries TRBV9 and TRBJ1-6; D might be TRBD1 (6 bases). The CDR3 spells CASSVFPRGADNSPLHF. Written as DNA, the CDR3 is TGTGCCAGCAGCGTATTCCCAAGGGGGGCGGATAATTCACCCCTCCACTTT.